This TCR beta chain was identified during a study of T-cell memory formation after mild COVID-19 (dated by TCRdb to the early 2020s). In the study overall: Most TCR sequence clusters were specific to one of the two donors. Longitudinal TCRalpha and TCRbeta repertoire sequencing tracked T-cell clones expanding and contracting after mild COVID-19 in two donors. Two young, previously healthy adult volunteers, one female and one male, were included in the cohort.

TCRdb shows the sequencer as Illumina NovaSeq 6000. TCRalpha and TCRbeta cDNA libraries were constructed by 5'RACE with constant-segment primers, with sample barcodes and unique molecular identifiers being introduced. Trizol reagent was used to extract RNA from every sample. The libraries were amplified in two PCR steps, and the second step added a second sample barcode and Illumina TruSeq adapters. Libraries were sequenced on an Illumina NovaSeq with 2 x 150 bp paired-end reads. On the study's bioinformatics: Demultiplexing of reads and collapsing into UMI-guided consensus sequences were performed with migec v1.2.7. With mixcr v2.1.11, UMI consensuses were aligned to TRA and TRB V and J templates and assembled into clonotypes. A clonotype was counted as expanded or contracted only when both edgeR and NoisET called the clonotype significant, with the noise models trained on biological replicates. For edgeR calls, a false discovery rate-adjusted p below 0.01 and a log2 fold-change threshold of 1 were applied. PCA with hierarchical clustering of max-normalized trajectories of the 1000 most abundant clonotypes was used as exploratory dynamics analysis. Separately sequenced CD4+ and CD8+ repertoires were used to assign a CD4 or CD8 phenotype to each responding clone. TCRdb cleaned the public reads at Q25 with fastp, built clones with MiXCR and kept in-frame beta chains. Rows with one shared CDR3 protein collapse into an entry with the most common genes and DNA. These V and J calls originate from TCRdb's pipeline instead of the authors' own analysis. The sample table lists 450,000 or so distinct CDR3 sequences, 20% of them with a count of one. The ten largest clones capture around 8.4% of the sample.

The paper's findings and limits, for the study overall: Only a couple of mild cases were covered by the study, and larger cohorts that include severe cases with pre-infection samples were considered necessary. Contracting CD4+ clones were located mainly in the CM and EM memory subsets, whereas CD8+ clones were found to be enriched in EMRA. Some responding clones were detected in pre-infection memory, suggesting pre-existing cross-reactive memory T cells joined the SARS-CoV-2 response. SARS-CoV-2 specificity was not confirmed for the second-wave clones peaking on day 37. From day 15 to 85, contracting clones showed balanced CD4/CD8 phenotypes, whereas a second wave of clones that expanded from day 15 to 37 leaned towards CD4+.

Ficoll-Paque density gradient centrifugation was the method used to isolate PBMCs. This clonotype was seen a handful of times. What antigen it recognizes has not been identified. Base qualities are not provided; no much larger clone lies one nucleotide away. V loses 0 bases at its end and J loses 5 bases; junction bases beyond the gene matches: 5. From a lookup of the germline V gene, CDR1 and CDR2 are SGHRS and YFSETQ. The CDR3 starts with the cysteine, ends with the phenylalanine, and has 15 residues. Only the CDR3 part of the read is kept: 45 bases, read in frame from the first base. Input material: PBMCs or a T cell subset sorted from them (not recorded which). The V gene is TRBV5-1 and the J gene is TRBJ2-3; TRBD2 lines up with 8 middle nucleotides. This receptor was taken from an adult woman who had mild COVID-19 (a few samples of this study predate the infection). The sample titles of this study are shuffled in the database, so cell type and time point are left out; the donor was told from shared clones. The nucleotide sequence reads TGCGCCAGCAGCTTGGCGGGGGGGGCCTTAGATACGCAGTATTTT. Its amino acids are CASSLAGGALDTQYF.